These 20 T cell receptor beta chains share one sample of origin, sequenced in a study of OX40 agonist ivuxolimab in advanced cancers. TCRdb's copy holds only in-frame clones and misses some; the assay was immunoSEQ multiplex PCR. The data show approximately 77,000 clones, with roughly 90% seen just once and 0.5% to 0.55% held by the top ten. The specimen was CD4+ or CD8+ T cells sorted from blood, collected in a trial of the OX40 agonist ivuxolimab. All receptors derive from an adult with an advanced solid tumor such as melanoma, head and neck, liver or kidney cancer.

J is TRBJ2-5 and V is TRBV7-2, with D perhaps TRBD1 (5 bases). The J call may be wrong; the DNA end is better matched by TRBJ2-7. This CDR3 is built from 15 residues. The germline V gene has CDR1 SGHTA and CDR2 FQGNSA. The CDR3 protein is CASSLAPTVSYEQYF. CDR3 in DNA: TGTGCCAGCAGCTTAGCCCCGACAGTCTCCTACGAGCAGTACTTC.

This sequence joins TRBV19 and TRBJ2-7; a weak D match, TRBD1 (5 bases). Germline CDR1 and CDR2: LNHDA and SQIVND (reference sequence). This CDR3 region has 13 residues. V was trimmed by 11 bases and J by 4 bases, leaving 18 bases between them. CDR3 sequence (DNA): TGTGCCGCCAGGGATCAGGTTTCGTACGAGCAGTACTTC. Translated, it gives CAARDQVSYEQYF.

The chain carries TRBV6-6 and TRBJ2-7, with D possibly being TRBD1 (5 bases). Germline values: CDR1 MNHNY, CDR2 SVGAGI (reference sequence). V lost 6 bases and J 0 bases, leaving 9 bases between the germline ends. CDR3 length equals 13 residues. This CDR3 reads CASSLQVSYEQYF. In DNA, the CDR3 is TGTGCCAGCAGCCTACAGGTCTCCTACGAGCAGTACTTC.

CDR3 sequence (DNA): TGCGCCAGCACCATCGGACTAGCTCCTTATAACATTCAGTACTTC. The encoded protein is CASTIGLAPYNIQYF. This chain links TRBV10-2 with TRBJ2-4, with TRBD2 matching over 8 bases. With 7 bases clipped from V and 7 bases from J, the junction kept 12 bases outside the gene matches. The CDR3 runs 15 residues. CDR1 and CDR2 (germline): WSHSY, SAAADI.

V gene TRBV30 combines with J gene TRBJ2-1, with 11 bases lining up with TRBD2. Germline lookup yields CDR1 GTSNPN and CDR2 SVGIG (reference sequence). There are 17 residues in the CDR3. Losses at the gene ends were 2 bases for V and 6 bases for J; bases not matched to a gene: 12. The CDR3 sequence: CAWSRDRGTSGSNEQFF. CDR3 nucleotide sequence: TGTGCCTGGAGTCGTGACAGGGGAACTAGCGGGAGCAATGAGCAGTTCTTC.

This chain connects TRBV11-2 to TRBJ2-7; 8 nucleotides line up with TRBD1. Germline-derived CDR1 and CDR2 are SGHAT and FQNNGV. The CDR3 extends over 16 amino acids. The V gene end was trimmed by 1 base and the J gene end by 4 bases; junction bases not matched to a gene: 9. CDR3 bases: TGTGCCAGCAGCTTAGGATTTCAGGGGGCGGGGTACGAGCAGTACTTC. Its translation: CASSLGFQGAGYEQYF.

The chain joins TRBV11-3 to TRBJ1-2; D not certain. Germline V gene lookup returns CDR1 SGHNT and CDR2 YENEEA. The CDR3 consists of 15 residues. The V end was cut by 5 bases, the J end by 4 bases, with 17 bases between. The CDR3 nucleotides read TGTGCCAGCAGCGAGAGTGGGTATACCTTCTATGGCTACACCTTC. Its protein product is CASSESGYTFYGYTF.

The chain is built from TRBV10-3 and TRBJ2-7; 7 bases align to TRBD1. Looked up from germline, CDR1 is ENHRY and CDR2 is SYGVKD. The length of the CDR3 is 14 residues. The V segment lost 6 bases and the J segment 0 bases; nucleotides outside the gene matches: 5. The CDR3, as DNA: TGTGCCATCAGCCCGGGACAGAGCTCCTACGAGCAGTACTTC. Residues: CAISPGQSSYEQYF.

V is TRBV12-5 and J is TRBJ2-7, with 7 bases fitting TRBD2. CDR1 is LGHNT, CDR2 FRNRAP, per germline. V gave up 5 bases and J gave up 5 bases; unmatched junction bases: 15. This CDR3 contains 16 residues. The CDR3 sequence is CASGPWGGGVPDEQYF. CDR3 DNA: TGTGCTAGTGGTCCCTGGGGGGGTGGGGTACCGGACGAGCAGTACTTC.

The V gene is TRBV7-2, the J gene TRBJ2-1, with TRBD1 matching 8 bases. The trim removed 5 bases at V and 5 bases at J, leaving 8 bases unmatched. The CDR3 consists of 15 residues. CDR1 and CDR2 from the germline V gene are SGHTA and FQGNSA. CDR3 DNA sequence: TGTGCCAGCAGCCCCGACAGGGGATACCACAATGAGCAGTTCTTC. Translated, it gives CASSPDRGYHNEQFF.

This clone was observed a few times. The chain combines TRBV13 with TRBJ1-3; D gene ambiguous. V was cut by 1 base and J by 9 bases, with 16 bases left in between. The CDR3 length is 15 residues. In germline, CDR1 is PRHDT, CDR2 FYEKMQ (reference sequence). CDR3 sequence reads: CASSLVPDAGGTIYF. CDR3 DNA: TGTGCCAGCAGCTTAGTCCCGGACGCCGGTGGCACCATATATTTT.

V is TRBV25-1 and J is TRBJ2-7; tentatively, D is TRBD2 (6 bases). CDR1 is MGHDK, CDR2 SYGVNS, per germline. Trimming stripped 3 bases from V and 3 bases from J, with 9 bases between. This CDR3 has 13 residues. The CDR3 reads CASSEHGGYEQYF. For the CDR3, the DNA is TGTGCCAGCAGTGAGCACGGGGGCTACGAGCAGTACTTC.

This clone was observed at least ten times. The chain links TRBV5-1 to TRBJ2-7, with TRBD2 identical over 8 bases. Unmatched junction bases numbered 13, after V lost 3 bases and J lost 2 bases. The CDR3 extends over 17 amino acids. Looked up from germline, CDR1 is SGHRS and CDR2 is YFSETQ. CDR3 nucleotides: TGCGCCAGCAGCTCTCCCCCGGGACTAGATTTCACCTACGAGCAGTACTTC. Translating gives CASSSPPGLDFTYEQYF.

The chain employs TRBV6-5 and TRBJ2-1; TRBD2 matches 13 bases. This CDR3 comprises 15 residues. From germline, CDR1 is MNHEY and CDR2 SVGAGI. J gave up 6 bases and V 2 bases, and 1 base lay outside the gene matches. DNA for the CDR3: TGTGCCAGCAGTTACCGGACTAGCGGGAGCAATGAGCAGTTCTTC. Translated: CASSYRTSGSNEQFF.

The chain employs TRBV6-1 and TRBJ2-7; unclear D gene. This CDR3 comprises 12 residues. In germline, CDR1 is MNHNS, CDR2 SASEGT. The germline V and J ends were trimmed by 3 bases and 1 base, with 4 bases remaining between them. The CDR3 nucleotides read TGTGCCAGCAGTGAGAAGTCCTACGAGCAGTACTTC. Protein: CASSEKSYEQYF.

In regard to this clone: Additional DNA sequences in this sample encode the identical CDR3. The gene calls are TRBV5-1 and TRBJ1-2, with D perhaps matching TRBD1 (5 bases). The CDR3 spans 14 residues. The V gene lost 1 base and the J gene lost 7 bases, with 14 bases spanning the gap. Germline V gene sequence: CDR1 SGHRS, CDR2 YFSETQ. CDR3 in amino acids: CASSLIGQGGGYTF. The DNA for the CDR3 is TGCGCCAGCAGCTTGATAGGGCAGGGCGGTGGCTACACCTTC.

V is TRBV30 and J is TRBJ2-3, with TRBD2 identical over 7 bases. The CDR3 is 14 amino acids. Looked up from germline, CDR1 is GTSNPN and CDR2 is SVGIG (reference sequence). V lost 4 bases and J lost 1; bases outside the gene matches: 5. CDR3 in amino acids: CAWNQAGGTDTQYF. The CDR3 DNA sequence: TGTGCCTGGAACCAGGCGGGGGGCACAGATACGCAGTATTTT.

The V call is TRBV7-6, the J call TRBJ2-7; 13 bases agree with TRBD2. CDR1 and CDR2 (germline): SGHVS, FNYEAQ. The CDR3 is 17 amino acids. Unmatched junction bases numbered 10, after V lost 4 bases and J lost 4 bases. Written as DNA, the CDR3 is TGTGCCAGCAGCTCCCGGACTAGCGGGAGAAGGGCGTACGAGCAGTACTTC. It translates to CASSSRTSGRRAYEQYF.

This clone was observed a few times. The gene calls are TRBV6-5 and TRBJ1-2; D is perhaps TRBD1 (5 bases). V lost 2 bases and J 7 bases, leaving 5 bases between the germline ends. The length of the CDR3 is 11 residues. Looked up from germline, CDR1 is MNHEY and CDR2 is SVGAGI. The DNA for the CDR3 is TGTGCCAGCAGTTACGGGGGTGGCTACACCTTC. Protein sequence: CASSYGGGYTF.

V gene TRBV19 combines with J gene TRBJ1-2, with 8 bases that match TRBD1. In germline, CDR1 is LNHDA, CDR2 SQIVND (reference sequence). The junction had 14 bases not matched to a gene; V was cut back by 4 bases and J by 4 bases. The CDR3 is made up of 17 amino acids. The CDR3 DNA reads TGTGCCAGTAGTACGCTCCCGGGACAGGCCTTCTCCTATGGCTACACCTTC. Protein product: CASSTLPGQAFSYGYTF.